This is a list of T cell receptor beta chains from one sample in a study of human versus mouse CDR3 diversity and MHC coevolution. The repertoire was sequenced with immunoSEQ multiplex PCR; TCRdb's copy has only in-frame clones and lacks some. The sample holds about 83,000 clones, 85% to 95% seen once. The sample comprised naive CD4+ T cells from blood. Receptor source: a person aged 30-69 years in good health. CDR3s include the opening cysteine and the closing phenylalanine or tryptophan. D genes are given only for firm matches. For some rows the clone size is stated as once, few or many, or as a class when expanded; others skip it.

TGTGCCAGCAGCTTAGGCCGGGACAGGGGATTCTACGAGCAGTACTTC	CASSLGRDRGFYEQYF	TRBD1	TRBV7-9	.	TRBJ2-7
TGTGCCAGCAGCTTATTCGGGGTTCGCTCACCCCTCCACTTT	CASSLFGVRSPLHF	.	TRBV11-2	.	TRBJ1-6
TGTGCCAGCAGTGGAACCCCTAGCGGCTCCTACAATGAGCAGTTCTTC	CASSGTPSGSYNEQFF	TRBD2	TRBV6-6	.	TRBJ2-1
TGCAGTGCTAGGCTTGACAGCGAGCAGTTCTTC	CSARLDSEQFF	.	TRBV20-1	.	TRBJ2-1
TGTGCCAGCAGCCCTGGGGGCAGTACGAACACCGGGGAGCTGTTTTTT	CASSPGGSTNTGELFF	.	TRBV5-4	.	TRBJ2-2
TGTGCCAGCAGTTCCCAATTCGGGGGTGATACGCAGTATTTT	CASSSQFGGDTQYF	.	TRBV27	.	TRBJ2-3
TGTGCCAGCAGTTCTACAGGGGGTGGGAATGAAAAACTGTTTTTT	CASSSTGGGNEKLFF	TRBD1	TRBV28	.	TRBJ1-4
TGTGCCAGCAGCCCACTAGCGGGAGTTTTGGATACGCAGTATTTT	CASSPLAGVLDTQYF	TRBD2	TRBV6-4	.	TRBJ2-3
TGTGCCAGCAGCCAAGCCTTTAGCAATCAGCCCCAGCATTTT	CASSQAFSNQPQHF	.	TRBV4-2	.	TRBJ1-5
TGTGCCACCAGCCAACGTCCGACTAGCGGAACCTACGAGCAGTACTTC	CATSQRPTSGTYEQYF	TRBD2	TRBV15	.	TRBJ2-7
TGTGCCAGCAGTTTATCGATTAACGGGGGTACTGAAGCTTTCTTT	CASSLSINGGTEAFF	.	TRBV27	.	TRBJ1-1
TGCGCCAGCAGCTTAGATTCGGGAAACATTCAGTACTTC	CASSLDSGNIQYF	.	TRBV5-1	.	TRBJ2-4
TGCGCCAGCAGCCCGGGGACTAGCGGGGTCGGCGAGACCCAGTACTTC	CASSPGTSGVGETQYF	TRBD2	TRBV5-1	.	TRBJ2-5
TGTGCCAGCAGTCTCGACGCTAGGGGTGAAGCTTTCTTT	CASSLDARGEAFF	.	TRBV2	.	TRBJ1-1
TGTGCCAGCAACGAACAGGGGGGCACTGAAGCTTTCTTT	CASNEQGGTEAFF	TRBD1	TRBV6-6	.	TRBJ1-1
TGTGCCAGCACGCTACAGGGGGCTCAAGATACGCAGTATTTT	CASTLQGAQDTQYF	TRBD1	TRBV6-6	.	TRBJ2-3
TGTGCCTGGAGTTACACGACAGGGAATAATGAGCAGTTCTTC	CAWSYTTGNNEQFF	TRBD1	TRBV30	once	TRBJ2-1
TGTGCCAGCAGTTTCCTCCAGGGAACTGAAGCTTTCTTT	CASSFLQGTEAFF	.	TRBV28	.	TRBJ1-1
TGTGCCAGCAGCTTGCGCCAGATTAACTATGGCTACACCTTC	CASSLRQINYGYTF	.	TRBV5-4	.	TRBJ1-2
TGTGCCTGGAGTGGCGCGGGGGCTTTTAAAGCTTTCTTT	CAWSGAGAFKAFF	.	TRBV30	.	TRBJ1-1
TGTGCCAGCAGCCCTCGACAGGGGTCTGGGGCCAACGTCCTGACTTTC	CASSPRQGSGANVLTF	TRBD1	TRBV5-4	once	TRBJ2-6
TGTGCCAGCAGCCGAGGACTAGCGGAATACAATGAGCAGTTCTTC	CASSRGLAEYNEQFF	TRBD2	TRBV5-4	.	TRBJ2-1
TGCGCCAGCAGCTTGGACGGACTAGCGGGCCGTAATGAGCAGTTCTTC	CASSLDGLAGRNEQFF	TRBD2	TRBV5-1	.	TRBJ2-1
TGTGCCAGCAGTGAACCCTCTTGGCGGGAGAGGATAGATGAGCAGTTCTTC	CASSEPSWRERIDEQFF	TRBD2	TRBV25-1	.	TRBJ2-1
TGTGCCAGCAGCTGGGGACTAGCGGACTCCACCGGGGAGCTGTTTTTT	CASSWGLADSTGELFF	TRBD2	TRBV7-9	.	TRBJ2-2
TGTGCCAGCAGCACCACAGGGAATGGCTACACCTTC	CASSTTGNGYTF	.	TRBV27	.	TRBJ1-2
TGTGCCAGCAGCTTAACCGACAGGGCCCCCTACGAGCAGTACTTC	CASSLTDRAPYEQYF	TRBD1	TRBV11-1	.	TRBJ2-7
TGTGCCAGCAGTGTGCGGGAGAAAGATGAGCAGTTCTTC	CASSVREKDEQFF	TRBD2	TRBV6-4	few	TRBJ2-1
TGTGCCATCAGGGGGCGGGAGGATAACACTGAAGCTTTCTTT	CAIRGREDNTEAFF	.	TRBV10-3	.	TRBJ1-1
TGTGCCAGCAAACTAGCGGGAGATGAGGGGGAGCAGTTCTTC	CASKLAGDEGEQFF	TRBD2	TRBV7-2	.	TRBJ2-1
TGTGCCAGCAGCTTAGGCGGGTACACAGATACGCAGTATTTT	CASSLGGYTDTQYF	.	TRBV5-6	.	TRBJ2-3
TGCGCCAGCAGCTTATTAGGAGGGATGAACACTGAAGCTTTCTTT	CASSLLGGMNTEAFF	.	TRBV5-1	.	TRBJ1-1
TGTGCCAGCAGCGGGAGGGGAATAGCGGGAGGGCGGGGTGAGACCCAGTACTTC	CASSGRGIAGGRGETQYF	TRBD2	TRBV11-2	.	TRBJ2-5
TGTGCCACAATAGGGACAGGGGCATACTATGGCTACACCTTC	CATIGTGAYYGYTF	TRBD1	TRBV30	.	TRBJ1-2
TGTGCCAGCGGAGGGAAACTGGTCTCTGGAAACACCATATATTTT	CASGGKLVSGNTIYF	.	TRBV28	.	TRBJ1-3
TGTGCCAGCAGAGGAGTGACTGAAGCTTTCTTT	CASRGVTEAFF	.	TRBV7-9	.	TRBJ1-1
TGCAGCGTTGGGGTGGGACAGGGAGGTACTGAAGCTTTCTTT	CSVGVGQGGTEAFF	TRBD1	TRBV29-1	once	TRBJ1-1
TGTGCCAGCAGGGAGTTGGATAATTCACCCCTCCACTTT	CASRELDNSPLHF	.	TRBV5-4	.	TRBJ1-6
TGTGCCAGCAGCTTACCCCTCCCTCGAGCTTTCTTT	CASSLPLPRAFF	.	TRBV7-9	.	TRBJ1-1
TGTGCCAGCTCACCTCCAAACAGGGGTAGCAACGAGCAGTACTTC	CASSPPNRGSNEQYF	TRBD1	TRBV18	.	TRBJ2-7
TGTGCCAGCAGGCGTTCAGGGGGCGTTCACGCCGGGGAGCTGTTTTTT	CASRRSGGVHAGELFF	TRBD1	TRBV28	.	TRBJ2-2
TGTGCCAGCAGTCGGGACACGGGGTGGGAGCAGTACTTC	CASSRDTGWEQYF	.	TRBV2	.	TRBJ2-7
TGCGCCAGCAGTCGGGGAGGGCCAGATGGCTACACCTTC	CASSRGGPDGYTF	.	TRBV5-1	.	TRBJ1-2
TGTGCCAGCACTCGGACTACCTACGAGCAGTACTTC	CASTRTTYEQYF	.	TRBV2	.	TRBJ2-7
TGTGCCAGCAGCACAGAGACAGGGGGAGAGACCCAGTACTTC	CASSTETGGETQYF	TRBD1	TRBV9	.	TRBJ2-5
TGTGCCAGCAGTCGGGACAGGGTCGGGGAAAAACTGTTTTTT	CASSRDRVGEKLFF	TRBD1	TRBV6-5	.	TRBJ1-4
TGTGCCAGCTCACCACCCCCCGGACTAGCGGGTTCCTACGAGCAGTACTTC	CASSPPPGLAGSYEQYF	TRBD2	TRBV18	.	TRBJ2-7
TGTGCCAGTATCGGGGACTCCTACGAGCAGTACTTC	CASIGDSYEQYF	.	TRBV25-1	.	TRBJ2-7
TGTGCCAGCAGTAACCCCCCGGGGACAGGGGTTCCAGAAGCTTTCTTT	CASSNPPGTGVPEAFF	TRBD1	TRBV28	.	TRBJ1-1
TGCAGCGTTGTTTTAGCGGCAGGTCCCCAAGAGACCCAGTACTTC	CSVVLAAGPQETQYF	.	TRBV29-1	.	TRBJ2-5
TGTGCCAGCAGCCCCCTTGACAGGAGCTCCTACAATGAGCAGTTCTTC	CASSPLDRSSYNEQFF	.	TRBV7-2	few	TRBJ2-1
TGCGCCAGCAGGACAGGGGTGGGACCCATGAACACTGAAGCTTTCTTT	CASRTGVGPMNTEAFF	TRBD1	TRBV5-1	.	TRBJ1-1
TGCGCCAGCAGCTTGGCCGGTAGCGGGGGGGCAGATACGCAGTATTTT	CASSLAGSGGADTQYF	TRBD2	TRBV5-1	.	TRBJ2-3
TGTGCCAGCAGCCCGGGGACAGGGGCAGGGAACACTGAAGCTTTCTTT	CASSPGTGAGNTEAFF	TRBD1	TRBV5-5	.	TRBJ1-1
TGTGCCAGCAGGCATGGATCGGGGGGGATGACAATGATTGTATTCTTC	CASRHGSGGMTMIVFF	TRBD2	TRBV7-2	.	TRBJ2-1
TGCGCCAGCAGCCGGGAGGGGACAGCCGCCTACGAGCAGTACTTC	CASSREGTAAYEQYF	.	TRBV5-1	.	TRBJ2-7
TGTGCCAGCAGCCAAAGAGAGGGAAAGGATACGCAGTATTTT	CASSQREGKDTQYF	.	TRBV14	.	TRBJ2-3
TGTGCCATCAGTGAGGCGACAGGGGGCACTGGAAACACCATATATTTT	CAISEATGGTGNTIYF	TRBD1	TRBV10-3	.	TRBJ1-3
TGTGCCAGCAGCAAAGTAGGACAGGGAGGTACTGGAAACACCATATATTTT	CASSKVGQGGTGNTIYF	.	TRBV21-1	.	TRBJ1-3
TGCGCCAGCAGCTTGGCCTCGAACACTGAAGCTTTCTTT	CASSLASNTEAFF	.	TRBV5-1	.	TRBJ1-1